Below, 31 T cell receptor beta chains from the same sample are listed, as sequenced in a study of blood T cell repertoires in COVID-19. Sequencing used immunoSEQ multiplex PCR; TCRdb keeps in-frame clones, though not all of them. This table holds 130,000 to 150,000 clones, around 85% found once. Sequenced: peripheral blood. Receptor source: a woman aged 55-69 years with COVID-19, enrolled during active disease.

The chain is built from TRBV5-1 and TRBJ2-2, with TRBD2 identical over 9 bases. Germline assignment: CDR1 SGHRS and CDR2 YFSETQ. CDR3 length equals 16 residues. J gave up 3 bases and V 0 bases, and 3 bases lay outside the gene matches. The CDR3 sequence is CASSLEAGGHTGELFF. CDR3 sequence (DNA): TGCGCCAGCAGCTTGGAAGCGGGGGGCCACACCGGGGAGCTGTTTTTT. The whole variable domain, filled in from reference TRBV5-1 and TRBJ2-2, reads KAGVTQTPRYLIKTRGQQVTLSCSPISGHRSVSWYQQTPGQGLQFLFEYFSETQRNKGNFPGRFSGRQFSNSRSEMNVSTLELGDSALYLCASSLEAGGHTGELFFGEGSRLTVL.

This clone has just one count. CDR3: CASSLRQGTDTQYF. CDR3 in DNA: TGTGCCAGCAGCTTGCGACAGGGCACAGATACGCAGTATTTT. The genes are TRBV5-4 and TRBJ2-3; D may be TRBD1 (6 bases). V was cut by 1 base and J by 1 base, with 7 bases left in between. CDR3 length: 14 amino acids. The germline gives CDR1 SGHNT, CDR2 YYREEE (reference sequence).

Here the CDR3 DNA reads TGTGCCACCAGTGATCGTCGGACAGCCTCCTACAATGAGCAGTTCTTC. Translated, it gives CATSDRRTASYNEQFF. The chain has TRBV24-1 and TRBJ2-1, with a tentative D call TRBD1 (6 bases). The V and J ends lost 3 bases and 0 bases respectively, with 11 bases between them. The V gene's germline CDR1 is KGHDR and CDR2 SFDVKD. The CDR3 length is 16 residues.

J is TRBJ2-7 and V is TRBV4-3, with 9 positions matching TRBD2. In germline, CDR1 is LGHNA, CDR2 YSLEER. The CDR3 totals 15 residues. V gave up 0 bases and J gave up 6 bases; unmatched junction bases: 6. CDR3 residues: CASSQDWRGGREQYF. In nucleotides, the CDR3 is TGCGCCAGCAGCCAAGATTGGCGGGGGGGCCGCGAGCAGTACTTC.

V usage is TRBV4-2 and J usage is TRBJ2-7; 7 nucleotides agree with TRBD1. Germline CDR1 is LGHNA and CDR2 is YNFKEQ. V trimming: 4 bases; J trimming: 1 base; junction bases outside the gene matches: 4. This CDR3 comprises 14 residues. The CDR3 DNA follows: TGTGCCAGCAGCCGGGAGACAGGGTCCTACGAGCAGTACTTC. Amino acids: CASSRETGSYEQYF.

In this sample, this clone turned up once. The V call is TRBV10-2, the J call TRBJ1-6; 9 positions agree with TRBD1. The germline CDR1 and CDR2 sequences are WSHSY and SAAADI. Germline trimming cut 1 base from V and 9 bases from J; bases unmatched to any gene: 4. The CDR3 is 15 amino acids. CDR3 sequence reads: CASSEWGQGSSPLHF. DNA for the CDR3: TGCGCCAGCAGTGAGTGGGGACAGGGTAGTTCACCCCTCCACTTT.

V usage is TRBV11-2 and J usage is TRBJ2-7, with D tentatively TRBD1 (6 bases). The V gene's germline CDR1 is SGHAT and CDR2 FQNNGV. The V end was cut by 5 bases, the J end by 3 bases, with 17 bases between. The CDR3 contains 15 residues. Here the CDR3 reads CASSGGLGRYYEQYF. CDR3 bases: TGTGCCAGCAGCGGGGGCTTGGGGCGGTACTACGAGCAGTACTTC.

The gene calls are TRBV18 and TRBJ1-2; TRBD1 is a possible D gene (5 bases). V lost 8 bases, J lost 3 bases, and 19 bases lay in between. CDR1 and CDR2 (germline): KGHSH, LQKENI. This CDR3 region has 15 residues. The CDR3 is CASANTGQGDYGYTF. Here the CDR3 DNA reads TGTGCCAGCGCAAACACGGGCCAGGGTGACTATGGCTACACCTTC.

The chain recombines TRBV18 with TRBJ1-5, with D hard to call. V shed 2 bases and J shed 5 bases, with 7 bases lying between them. CDR3 length equals 13 residues. Germline values: CDR1 KGHSH, CDR2 LQKENI. In DNA, the CDR3 is TGTGCCAGCTCACCAAGCCGTGATCAGCCCCAGCATTTT. Its protein is CASSPSRDQPQHF.

This chain joins TRBV19 and TRBJ2-5; TRBD1 agrees at 8 bases. The trim removed 5 bases at V and 5 bases at J, leaving 7 bases unmatched. This CDR3 spans 14 amino acids. The germline CDR1 and CDR2 sequences are LNHDA and SQIVND (reference sequence). CDR3 loop: CASSPSRTGETQYF. CDR3 DNA sequence: TGTGCCAGTAGTCCCTCGCGGACAGGGGAGACCCAGTACTTC.

V and J are TRBV9 and TRBJ2-1; a weak D match, TRBD2 (5 bases). The CDR3 totals 15 residues. V lost 0 bases and J lost 2, with 9 bases in between. CDR1 is SGDLS and CDR2 is YYNGEE in the germline V gene. The CDR3 bases are TGTGCCAGCAGCGTAGGAGCGGCGGCCTACAATGAGCAGTTCTTC. Its protein product is CASSVGAAAYNEQFF.

The table lists this clone with a few counts. V is TRBV10-3 and J is TRBJ1-1, with a possible D match to TRBD1 (5 bases). The CDR3 is made up of 17 amino acids. V lost 4 bases, J lost 11 bases, and 29 bases lay in between. Germline CDR1 is ENHRY and CDR2 is SYGVKD. In nucleotides, the CDR3 is TGTGCCATCAGTGGGGCATCCAGGGTCAGGGTTAATTCAGTGGCTTTCTTT. Translating it yields CAISGASRVRVNSVAFF.

CDR3 residues: CASSQQGQTHYGYTF. CDR3 coding DNA: TGCGCCAGCAGCCAACAGGGACAGACCCACTATGGCTACACCTTC. V usage is TRBV4-1 and J usage is TRBJ1-2; TRBD1 matches at 7 bases. The V segment lost 2 bases and the J segment 3 bases; nucleotides outside the gene matches: 6. The CDR3 has 15 amino acids. Germline CDR1 reads MGHRA; CDR2 reads YSYEKL.

The rearrangement uses TRBV13 and TRBJ2-2, with 7 nucleotides matching TRBD2. The CDR3 consists of 17 residues. The junction had 11 bases not matched to a gene; V was cut back by 4 bases and J by 3 bases. In germline, CDR1 is PRHDT, CDR2 FYEKMQ (reference sequence). The CDR3 sequence: CASSSLAGGRHTGELFF. The CDR3 DNA sequence: TGTGCCAGCAGCTCCTTAGCGGGCGGGCGTCACACCGGGGAGCTGTTTTTT.

The rearrangement joins TRBV9 to TRBJ2-5, with a weak D call TRBD1 (6 bases). V gave up 5 bases and J gave up 2 bases, with 19 bases separating them. The CDR3 is 16 residues long. Germline-derived CDR1 and CDR2 are SGDLS and YYNGEE. DNA of the CDR3: TGTGCCAGCAGGCGCAACGACGGGACACTACAAGAGACCCAGTACTTC. This translates into CASRRNDGTLQETQYF.

This clone was counted a single time. The rearrangement uses TRBV5-4 and TRBJ2-1, with 10 bases aligning to TRBD2. Germline CDR1 is SGHNT and CDR2 is YYREEE (reference sequence). V shed 1 base and J 7 bases; nucleotides not matched to a gene: 5. The CDR3 runs 15 residues. The CDR3 loop reads CASSLSLAGVNEQFF. DNA of the CDR3: TGTGCCAGCAGCTTGAGTCTAGCGGGGGTAAATGAGCAGTTCTTC.

This chain links TRBV19 with TRBJ1-2, with D unresolved. This CDR3 spans 14 amino acids. Trimming shortened V by 5 bases and J by 4 bases, and 14 bases separated the two germline ends. Germline CDR1 and CDR2: LNHDA and SQIVND (reference sequence). The CDR3 reads CASSPKRYGYGYTF. As DNA, the CDR3 is TGTGCCAGTAGTCCTAAGAGGTATGGCTATGGCTACACCTTC. The whole variable domain, filled in from reference TRBV19 and TRBJ1-2, reads DGGITQSPKYLFRKEGQNVTLSCEQNLNHDAMYWYRQDPGQGLRLIYYSQIVNDFQKGDIAEGYSVSREKKESFPLTVTSAQKNPTAFYLCASSPKRYGYGYTFGSGTRLTVV.

The chain carries TRBV15 and TRBJ2-7; a weak D match, TRBD2 (5 bases). Trimming stripped 3 bases from V and 7 bases from J, with 10 bases between. CDR1 and CDR2 (germline): LNHNV, YYDKDF (reference sequence). The CDR3 contains 12 residues. CDR3 coding DNA: TGTGCCACCAGCAGGGCTCGGGGTGAGCAGTACTTC. Residues: CATSRARGEQYF.

This clone has only one observation. This chain joins TRBV15 and TRBJ1-2; 8 bases line up with TRBD1. Germline V CDR1 and CDR2: LNHNV, YYDKDF (reference sequence). J lost 1 base, V lost 1 base, and 8 bases had no gene match. The CDR3 loop spans 17 amino acids. DNA of the CDR3: TGTGCCACCAGCAGAGGATGGGGGACAGGAGTTAACTATGGCTACACCTTC. Protein: CATSRGWGTGVNYGYTF. The complete variable domain, with remaining parts taken from reference TRBV15 and TRBJ1-2, reads DAMVIQNPRYQVTQFGKPVTLSCSQTLNHNVMYWYQQKSSQAPKLLFHYYDKDFNNEADTPDNFQSRRPNTSFCFLDIRSPGLGDTAMYLCATSRGWGTGVNYGYTFGSGTRLTVV.

The rearrangement uses TRBV5-4 and TRBJ2-4, with D perhaps matching TRBD2 (5 bases). Germline-derived CDR1 and CDR2 are SGHNT and YYREEE (reference sequence). The CDR3 length is 17 residues. V gave up 4 bases and J gave up 2 bases, with 19 bases separating them. CDR3 DNA: TGTGCCAGCAGCCTAGCTGGAGGCGAAGAAACCAAAAACATTCAGTACTTC. Translation gives CASSLAGGEETKNIQYF.

The V and J genes are TRBV2 and TRBJ2-5, with 14 bases fitting TRBD2. Germline V gene lookup returns CDR1 SNHLY and CDR2 FYNNEI. V trimming: 4 bases; J trimming: 5 bases; junction bases outside the gene matches: 9. CDR3 length: 17 residues. Here the CDR3 reads CASSAGTSGGRTETQYF. The CDR3 region has the DNA TGTGCCAGCAGTGCCGGGACTAGCGGGGGACGTACGGAGACCCAGTACTTC.

V usage is TRBV12-1 and J usage is TRBJ2-5; the table's D call TRBD1 went unverified against the DNA. TRBV12-1 is assigned pseudogene status. The CDR3 covers 14 residues. The CDR3 nucleotides are TGTGCCAGCAGCCGCCGTGGGGCCCAAGAGACCCAGTACTTC. It yields the protein CASSRRGAQETQYF.

The chain carries TRBV7-2 and TRBJ2-1, with 13 bases lining up with TRBD2. The ends lost 6 bases at V and 8 bases at J; junction bases unmatched: 7. The CDR3 is made up of 15 amino acids. The V gene's germline CDR1 is SGHTA and CDR2 FQGNSA. CDR3 DNA: TGTGCCAGCAGTCTTACTAGCGGGGGGGCCTATGAGCAGTTCTTC. Its protein is CASSLTSGGAYEQFF.

The chain is built from TRBV4-3 and TRBJ2-7; 9 nucleotides line up with TRBD1. The CDR3 spans 13 residues. Germline-derived CDR1 and CDR2 are LGHNA and YSLEER. The V and J ends lost 3 bases and 6 bases, in that order; junction bases with no gene match: 3. CDR3 protein: CASSHGQGREQYF. The CDR3, as DNA: TGCGCCAGCAGCCACGGACAGGGGCGCGAGCAGTACTTC.

This chain connects TRBV10-2 to TRBJ2-1; a weak D match, TRBD2 (6 bases). V dropped 6 bases and J dropped 7 bases, with 25 bases sitting between them. Per germline, CDR1 WSHSY and CDR2 SAAADI. The CDR3 is 17 amino acids. The CDR3 protein is CASRVARDSFTKNEQFF. CDR3 nucleotides: TGCGCCAGCAGAGTAGCTCGGGACTCCTTTACAAAGAATGAGCAGTTCTTC.

The V gene is TRBV21-1, the J gene TRBJ1-2; TRBD1, the table's D call, lacks a check against the DNA. TRBV21-1 is noted as a pseudogene. This CDR3 spans 16 amino acids. This CDR3 is CASSKGSRGPMDGYTF. Written as DNA, the CDR3 is TGTGCCAGCAGCAAAGGGAGCAGGGGGCCTATGGATGGCTACACCTTC.

This clone has just a few counts. This chain links TRBV10-3 with TRBJ2-7; TRBD1 might be the D (6 bases). CDR1 and CDR2 (germline): ENHRY, SYGVKD. With 5 bases removed from V and 4 bases from J, the gap between germline ends came to 9 bases. There are 12 residues in the CDR3. The CDR3 sequence is CAISQGNYEQYF. The CDR3 region has the DNA TGTGCCATCAGTCAGGGGAATTACGAGCAGTACTTC.

This clone was picked up one time. V gene TRBV7-9 combines with J gene TRBJ1-2; possibly TRBD1 for D (5 bases). The CDR3 has 12 amino acids. V was pared by 3 bases and J by 7 bases, with 9 bases between. Germline V CDR1 and CDR2: SEHNR, FQNEAQ (reference sequence). CDR3 DNA: TGTGCCAGCAGCTTGACAGTTGCTGGCTACACCTTC. Translation gives CASSLTVAGYTF.

The chain uses TRBV7-3 and TRBJ2-3; D is unresolved. The CDR3 length is 16 residues. The V end lost 4 bases, the J end lost 0 bases, and 14 bases lay between the germline ends. Per germline, CDR1 SGHTA and CDR2 FQGTGA. CDR3 in amino acids: CASSSGQTPSTDTQYF. The CDR3 DNA reads as TGTGCCAGCAGCTCTGGTCAGACTCCCAGCACAGATACGCAGTATTTT.

V and J are TRBV29-1 and TRBJ2-3; 7 nucleotides align to TRBD2. CDR1 and CDR2 from the germline V gene are SQVTM and ANQGSEA. The CDR3 is 15 residues long. V dropped 1 base and J dropped 0; count of bases not matched to a gene: 4. CDR3 coding DNA: TGCAGCGTTGAAGGGACTAGAAGGAGCACAGATACGCAGTATTTT. Encoded protein: CSVEGTRRSTDTQYF.

The genes are TRBV30 and TRBJ1-5, with a possible D match to TRBD1 (5 bases). V was shortened by 0 bases and J by 1 base, with 7 bases between the two germline ends. The CDR3 sequence is 14 residues long. Germline values: CDR1 GTSNPN, CDR2 SVGIG (reference sequence). This CDR3 reads CAWSVGGSNQPQHF. In DNA, the CDR3 is TGTGCCTGGAGTGTGGGGGGAAGCAATCAGCCCCAGCATTTT.